This is a list of T cell receptor beta chains from one sample in a study of T cells after yellow fever vaccination. TCRdb reanalysed the 5' RACE reads using MiXCR and keeps one entry per CDR3 protein. The sample lists 400,000 or so distinct CDR3 sequences, more than 9% occurring once. Sequences were derived from PBMCs, sampled on the day of the first yellow fever vaccination. These receptors all stem from a man aged 18-30 years who received the YFV17D yellow fever vaccine. Each CDR3 is given with its conserved first and last residue. D genes are given only for firm matches. Expanded clones are given a class, and other clones once, few, many or no size at all.

length,size,V,J,D,DNA,CDR3
16,few,TRBV20-1,TRBJ2-3,TRBD1,TGCAGTGCTAGAGATGCCGCGACAGGGGTGTCAGATACGCAGTATTTT,CSARDAATGVSDTQYF
17,few,TRBV4-3,TRBJ2-3,TRBD2,TGCGCCAGCAGCCAAGACAGCGGGGGGGCCTTGTCAGATACGCAGTATTTT,CASSQDSGGALSDTQYF
16,few,TRBV4-3,TRBJ1-4,-,TGCGCCAGCAGCTCGGACCTGGGGACTTTTAATGAAAAACTGTTTTTT,CASSSDLGTFNEKLFF
18,-,TRBV6-2/TRBV6-3,TRBJ2-6,-,TGTGCCAGCAGTTACCCGAAGGAAGGCCCCTCTGGGGCCAACGTCCTGACTTTC,CASSYPKEGPSGANVLTF
16,-,TRBV4-3,TRBJ2-1,-,TGCGCCAGCAGCCAAGATGGGGAAACTAGCCGGAATGAGCAGTTCTTC,CASSQDGETSRNEQFF
14,few,TRBV15,TRBJ1-1,-,TGTGCCACCAGCTCCGGGACACCGAACACTGAAGCTTTCTTT,CATSSGTPNTEAFF
15,few,TRBV5-1,TRBJ2-6,-,TGCGCCAGCAGCTTCGACGGCGGTGGGGCCAACGTCCTGACTTTC,CASSFDGGGANVLTF
13,few,TRBV4-3,TRBJ1-5,TRBD1,TGCGCCAGCAGCCAAACAGGGGATCAGCCCCAGCATTTT,CASSQTGDQPQHF
14,-,TRBV4-2,TRBJ2-7,TRBD2,TGTGCCAGCAGCCAAGGTGGGGGGGGCTACGAGCAGTACTTC,CASSQGGGGYEQYF
14,-,TRBV11-1,TRBJ2-1,-,TGTGCCAGCAGCTTAATAGGTAGTTACAATGAGCAGTTCTTC,CASSLIGSYNEQFF
15,few,TRBV11-2,TRBJ1-1,-,TGTGCCAGCAGCCTAACTCCGAACCAGAACACTGAAGCTTTCTTT,CASSLTPNQNTEAFF
13,-,TRBV5-4,TRBJ2-3,-,TGTGCCAGCAGCTTCGGTCTTCCTGATACGCAGTATTTT,CASSFGLPDTQYF
15,few,TRBV20-1,TRBJ2-7,-,TGCAGTGCTAGAGATCTCGGGGACGCCCACTACGAGCAGTACTTC,CSARDLGDAHYEQYF
15,many,TRBV4-2,TRBJ2-3,TRBD2,TGTGCCAGCAGCCACGGGGGGGCCGGCACAGATACGCAGTATTTT,CASSHGGAGTDTQYF
16,few,TRBV4-2,TRBJ2-1,TRBD2,TGTGCCAGCAGCCAGGATCTAGCGGGGGCCAGGAATGAGCAGTTCTTC,CASSQDLAGARNEQFF
15,-,TRBV12-3/TRBV12-4,TRBJ1-1,TRBD1,TGTGCCAGCAGTCCGACAGGGGCCCCGAACACTGAAGCTTTCTTT,CASSPTGAPNTEAFF
16,many,TRBV7-7,TRBJ2-1,-,TGTGCTAGCAGTCCAGGGGGTAGCGGGCTCCTCAATGAGCAGTTCTTC,CASSPGGSGLLNEQFF
16,few,TRBV7-8,TRBJ2-7,-,TGTGCCAGCAACCCAGGTTTCTCCGGGACACCCTACGAGCAGTACTTC,CASNPGFSGTPYEQYF
12,few,TRBV6-2/TRBV6-3,TRBJ2-7,-,TGTGCCAGCAGCCCGACAGTCTACGAGCAGTACTTC,CASSPTVYEQYF
15,-,TRBV5-6,TRBJ2-1,TRBD1,TGTGCCAGCAGTCAGGGACAGGGACCCTACAATGAGCCGTTCTTC,CASSQGQGPYNEPFF
12,-,TRBV14,TRBJ1-5,-,TGTGCCAGCAGCCACCTTAACCAGCCCCAGCATTTT,CASSHLNQPQHF
14,few,TRBV5-1,TRBJ2-1,TRBD1,TGCGCCAGCAGGATCTCAGGGGGTTACAATGAGCAGTTCTTC,CASRISGGYNEQFF
15,-,TRBV7-9,TRBJ1-3,-,TGTGCCAGCAGCTTATTTCATGAGGGCGGAAACACCATATATTTT,CASSLFHEGGNTIYF
14,few,TRBV28,TRBJ1-2,-,TGTGCCAGCAGTCGGGACGGCACTAACTATGGCTACACCTTC,CASSRDGTNYGYTF
15,-,TRBV27,TRBJ2-7,-,TGTGCCAGCAGTTTTTCGGCCAGGGGGGGGGAAAAGCAGTACTTC,CASSFSARGGEKQYF
16,few,TRBV5-1,TRBJ2-1,TRBD1,TGCGCCAGCAGCTGGGGAGCCGGGACAGGCCACAATGAGCAGTTCTTC,CASSWGAGTGHNEQFF
14,-,TRBV7-3,TRBJ2-1,-,TGTGCCAGCAGCAACCGGGACGGCAGCAATGAGCAGTTCTTC,CASSNRDGSNEQFF